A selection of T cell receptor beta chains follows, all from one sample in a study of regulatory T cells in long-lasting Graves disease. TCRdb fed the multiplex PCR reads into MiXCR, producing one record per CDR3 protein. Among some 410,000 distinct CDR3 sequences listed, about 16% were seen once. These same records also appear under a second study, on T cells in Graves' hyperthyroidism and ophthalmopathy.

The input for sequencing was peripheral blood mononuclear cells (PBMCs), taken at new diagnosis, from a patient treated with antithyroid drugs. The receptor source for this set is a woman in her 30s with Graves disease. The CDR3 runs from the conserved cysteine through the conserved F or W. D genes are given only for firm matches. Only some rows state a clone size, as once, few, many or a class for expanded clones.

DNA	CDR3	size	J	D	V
TGTGCCAGCATTAATTCGAACAATGAGCAGTTCTTC	CASINSNNEQFF	many	TRBJ2-1	-	TRBV3-1
TGTGCCAGCAGCGCATACGGGTCCGGGGAGCTGTTTTTT	CASSAYGSGELFF	many	TRBJ2-2	-	TRBV11-3
TGTGCCAGTCACGACAGGAAAACAGATACGCAGTATTTT	CASHDRKTDTQYF	many	TRBJ2-3	-	TRBV27
TGTGCCAGCAGCCAAGATCTAGGGACCCGCGGGGAGCTGTTTTTT	CASSQDLGTRGELFF	many	TRBJ2-2	-	TRBV3-1
TGCGCCAGCAGCCCCTTTTTGTTAGCGGGAGAACCCGGGGAGCTGTTTTTT	CASSPFLLAGEPGELFF	-	TRBJ2-2	TRBD2	TRBV5-1
TGTGCCAACAGCTGGCCCTCCGGGACTAGCGGGAGAAAGGGCACAGATACGCAGTATTTT	CANSWPSGTSGRKGTDTQYF	few	TRBJ2-3	TRBD2	TRBV7-9
TGTGCCAGCAGCCGAGGGGGAGGGAGCAACACCGGGGAGCTGTTTTTT	CASSRGGGSNTGELFF	many	TRBJ2-2	-	TRBV6-1
TGTGCCAGCAGTTCGCCGACAGGCCCCATCTCTGGAAACACCATATATTTT	CASSSPTGPISGNTIYF	few	TRBJ1-3	-	TRBV28
TGTGCCAGTAGTATAGGTGGGGACAACTACGAGCAGTACTTC	CASSIGGDNYEQYF	many	TRBJ2-7	-	TRBV19
TGTGCCAGCAGTCTCAGCGCTGTTTATGGCTACACCTTC	CASSLSAVYGYTF	few	TRBJ1-2	-	TRBV6-1
TGCGCCAGCAGCCCGGGGACAGGGGGTACGACCGGGGAGCTGTTTTTT	CASSPGTGGTTGELFF	-	TRBJ2-2	TRBD1	TRBV4-3
TGTGCCAGCAGTTACTCGATGCGTGGGTGGAGCTCCTACGAGCAGTACTTC	CASSYSMRGWSSYEQYF	many	TRBJ2-7	-	TRBV6-5
TGCGCCAGCAGCCAAGAGCACCACAAGTCGGGGACTGAAGCTTTCTTT	CASSQEHHKSGTEAFF	many	TRBJ1-1	-	TRBV4-3
TGCAGCGTGGAGGGACTTCTGAACACTGAAGCTTTCTTT	CSVEGLLNTEAFF	many	TRBJ1-1	-	TRBV29-1
TGTGCCAGCAGCTTAGCGACAGGGAGGTCCTGCGAGCAGTACTTC	CASSLATGRSCEQYF	-	TRBJ2-7	-	TRBV7-6
TGCAGTGCTAGAGAACCGAGCGGCACAGATACGCAGTATTTT	CSAREPSGTDTQYF	many	TRBJ2-3	-	TRBV20-1
TGTGCCAGCAGTATAATCAGACAGGGCTACGAGCAGTACTTC	CASSIIRQGYEQYF	many	TRBJ2-7	TRBD1	TRBV6-1
TGTGCCAGCAGTTACCTCCGGGACAGGGGGGCGAGGAACACTGAAGCTCTCTTT	CASSYLRDRGARNTEALF	few	TRBJ1-1	TRBD1	TRBV6-5
TGCAGTGCTAGGGATACAGGGCAGGGTAGTGCAACTGAAGCTTTCTTT	CSARDTGQGSATEAFF	-	TRBJ1-1	-	TRBV20-1
TGTGCCAGCAGCCAAGGGGTGTGGAGTAAAGGAGGCACTGAAGCTTTCTTT	CASSQGVWSKGGTEAFF	many	TRBJ1-1	-	TRBV14
TGTGCCAGCAGTTACTCTGGGAAGAACACTGAAGCTTTCTTT	CASSYSGKNTEAFF	many	TRBJ1-1	-	TRBV6-9
TGTGCCACCAGTGACGGCCCGACGGGTGAAGCTTTCTTT	CATSDGPTGEAFF	many	TRBJ1-1	-	TRBV24-1
TGTGCCTGGACAACTGGGGGGAACTACGAGCAGTACTTC	CAWTTGGNYEQYF	many	TRBJ2-7	-	TRBV30
TGCAGTGCTGATATAGCGGGAGAGAGAAACACCGGGGAGCTGTTTTTT	CSADIAGERNTGELFF	many	TRBJ2-2	TRBD2	TRBV20-1
TGTGCCAGCACGGCCACGTTGGGAGGGGGATACGAGCAGTACTTC	CASTATLGGGYEQYF	few	TRBJ2-7	-	TRBV6-1
TGTGCCAGCACCCACGAGGTAGCCCGGGAAGATGAGCAGTTCTTC	CASTHEVAREDEQFF	-	TRBJ2-1	-	TRBV6-1
TGTGCCAGCAGTCAGGGAGCCTACGAGCAGTACTTC	CASSQGAYEQYF	many	TRBJ2-7	-	TRBV14
TGTGCCACCCACGCGGGAGGGCAGAACACCGGGGAGCTGTTTTTT	CATHAGGQNTGELFF	-	TRBJ2-2	TRBD2	TRBV19
TGTGCCAGCAGCCCCCAAAGGGCGGACACTGAAGCTTTCTTT	CASSPQRADTEAFF	few	TRBJ1-1	-	TRBV11-2
TGTGCCAGCAGTTACCGAATACAGGCAGGGACTAGCGGGAGAATACCAAAGCGAGAGACCCAGTACTTC	CASSYRIQAGTSGRIPKRETQYF	many	TRBJ2-5	TRBD2	TRBV6-2/TRBV6-3
TGTGCCAGCAGCTCTCGGACAGGGAGCTCCTACAATGAGCAGTTCTTC	CASSSRTGSSYNEQFF	many	TRBJ2-1	TRBD1	TRBV7-9
TGTGCCAGCAGCCCCCGGGCGGTCTCTGGAAACACCATATATTTT	CASSPRAVSGNTIYF	few	TRBJ1-3	-	TRBV7-2
TGTGCCAGCAGCTTAGGCGGACAGGGCAATGGCTACACCTTC	CASSLGGQGNGYTF	many	TRBJ1-2	TRBD1	TRBV7-9
TGCGCCAGCAGCTTGACAGTAGCGGGAGTTCTCGAGCAGTACTTC	CASSLTVAGVLEQYF	few	TRBJ2-7	TRBD2	TRBV5-1
TGTGCCAGCAGTGTTGGCCCAAATCGGCGCAATCAGCCCCAGCATTTT	CASSVGPNRRNQPQHF	many	TRBJ1-5	-	TRBV28
TGTGCCAGCTCACTACGGACAGGGAGGCCAACAGCAGATACGCAGTATTTT	CASSLRTGRPTADTQYF	many	TRBJ2-3	TRBD1	TRBV18
TGTGCCACCAGCAGAGATAAAGGCAGCATCAATGAAAAACTGTTTTTT	CATSRDKGSINEKLFF	-	TRBJ1-4	-	TRBV15
TGCGCCAGCAGCTCCGCCGGGACAGGAGGCGCGGGGGAGACCCAGTACTTC	CASSSAGTGGAGETQYF	-	TRBJ2-5	TRBD1	TRBV5-1
TGTGCCAGCAGCTTTACCTCAGATACGCAGTATTTT	CASSFTSDTQYF	many	TRBJ2-3	-	TRBV3-1
TGCAGTGCTAGAGGACTAGAGGGCCAGTACTTC	CSARGLEGQYF	many	TRBJ2-5	-	TRBV20-1
TGTGCCAGCAGCCCTAGGCATGGGGGATTGGACGAGCAGTACTTC	CASSPRHGGLDEQYF	many	TRBJ2-7	-	TRBV11-1
TGTGCCAGCTCATCCTCGGACCAGGGCTACACCTTC	CASSSSDQGYTF	many	TRBJ1-2	-	TRBV18
TGTGCCAGCAGGTCAGGTGGGGGTAACCACGTCCTGACTTTC	CASRSGGGNHVLTF	-	TRBJ2-6	-	TRBV28